This T cell receptor beta chain was observed in a study of T cell responses to AZD1222 COVID-19 vaccine. Study background: Pooling of second doses given at about 4 or about 12 weeks was done.

CDR3 length: 13 amino acids. Trimming shortened V by 10 bases and J by 8 bases, and 20 bases separated the two germline ends. Germline assignment: CDR1 ENHRY and CDR2 SYGVKD. This clone turned up a few times. Its antigen is not known. The data were produced by immunoSEQ multiplex PCR, yet TCRdb's version contains in-frame clones alone and is incomplete. The sample carries about 84,000 clones, around nine tenths recorded once. Regarding the study as a whole: Spike was spanned by vaccine-associated CD4 TCRs, which were dominant at 160-218 and 743-854. Donors were mostly white British, more females; clonal diversity possibly underestimated. It was only after the peak T cell response that any repertoires were sampled.

The source was peripheral blood, collected on day 0 of AZD1222 vaccination. The TCR was taken from an adult in good health. V and J are TRBV10-3 and TRBJ1-2; D is perhaps TRBD1 (5 bases). The CDR3 sequence is CATLDTRESGYTF. DNA of the CDR3: TGTGCCACCCTGGACACTCGGGAGAGCGGCTACACCTTC.